This note documents a single T cell receptor beta chain sequence. Its specificity is not known. The entry originates in a study of cytomegalovirus exposure and HLA in healthy donors. Points from the study as a whole: Presence/absence analyses rested on an assumption that sequencing depth was roughly uniform across donors. In a later analysis, DRB1 alleles had the most associated TCRs; HLA-C alleles the fewest.

The CDR3 sequence is 15 residues long. The germline V gene encodes CDR1 MNHEY and CDR2 SMNVEV (reference sequence). Losses at the gene ends were 5 bases for V and 1 base for J; bases not matched to a gene: 4. Primers: 60 Vbeta forward and 13 Jbeta reverse. The data were produced by immunoSEQ multiplex PCR, yet TCRdb's version contains in-frame clones alone and is incomplete. In the table there are about 220,000 clones, about 80% of which are singletons. Input material: PBMCs. This clonotype was obtained from a man between 35 and 55 years old in good health and CMV-seropositive. The chain combines TRBV27 with TRBJ2-2; TRBD1 matches at 7 bases. The CDR3 reads CASSPWDRNTGELFF. The CDR3 DNA reads TGTGCCAGCAGTCCCTGGGACAGGAACACCGGGGAGCTGTTTTTT.